This passage covers 17 T cell receptor beta chains from one sample sequenced in a study of T cell responses to AZD1222 COVID-19 vaccine. Profiling relied on immunoSEQ multiplex PCR, and the TCRdb table lists in-frame clones only, not all of them. The table includes around 170,000 clones, under 95% detected once. The sequencing here drew on peripheral blood, taken on day 0 of AZD1222 vaccination. These receptors originate from an adult in good health.

A single count supports this clone. V and J are TRBV9 and TRBJ2-7, with D perhaps TRBD1 (6 bases). V lost 0 bases, J lost 2 bases, and 12 bases lay in between. Germline V CDR1 and CDR2: SGDLS, YYNGEE. The CDR3 runs 15 residues. CDR3 sequence: CASSVGQGTPYEQYF. CDR3 bases: TGTGCCAGCAGCGTAGGGCAGGGGACCCCCTACGAGCAGTACTTC.

V gene TRBV28 combines with J gene TRBJ2-7; D might be TRBD2 (6 bases). CDR1 is MDHEN and CDR2 is SYDVKM in the germline V gene. The V end was cut by 3 bases, the J end by 0 bases, with 18 bases between. The CDR3 loop spans 17 amino acids. The CDR3 nucleotides read TGTGCCAGCAGTTTGAACACCGGGACTCCACGCTCCTACGAGCAGTACTTC. It is translated as CASSLNTGTPRSYEQYF.

J is TRBJ2-7 and V is TRBV9; 15 nucleotides agree with TRBD2. V lost 4 bases to trimming and J lost 6 bases; unmatched junction nucleotides: 11. Per germline, CDR1 SGDLS and CDR2 YYNGEE. The CDR3 length is 17 residues. The CDR3 is CASSLGLAGGPVSEQYF. The CDR3 DNA sequence: TGTGCCAGCAGCTTAGGACTAGCGGGAGGGCCGGTAAGCGAGCAGTACTTC.

The chain has TRBV23-1 and TRBJ2-7; D is ambiguous. TRBV23-1 is reported as an ORF; its role is uncertain. This CDR3 spans 12 amino acids. V was trimmed by 3 bases and J by 7 bases, leaving 10 bases between them. The CDR3 sequence: CASSHEEKEQYF. CDR3 DNA sequence: TGCGCCAGCAGTCATGAGGAAAAGGAGCAGTACTTC.

This clone was picked up one time. The chain employs TRBV28 and TRBJ1-1, with D hard to call. The CDR3 totals 15 residues. V was clipped by 2 bases and J by 0 bases, with 10 bases between them. Germline lookup yields CDR1 MDHEN and CDR2 SYDVKM. The CDR3 protein is CASSLSSRMNTEAFF. The CDR3 DNA reads TGTGCCAGCAGTTTAAGCTCCCGAATGAACACTGAAGCTTTCTTT.

The rearrangement uses TRBV6-5 and TRBJ1-6; D might be TRBD1 (6 bases). This CDR3 contains 13 residues. CDR1 MNHEY and CDR2 SVGAGI come from the germline V gene. V lost 8 bases, J lost 7 bases, and 12 bases lay in between. DNA of the CDR3: TGTGCCAGCTTAGGGGGTGGAAATTCACCCCTCCACTTT. Its translation: CASLGGGNSPLHF.

CDR3 coding DNA: TGTGCCAGCAGCCAAGATCGCAGGGGAGTTGGAAACACCATATATTTT. The encoded protein is CASSQDRRGVGNTIYF. J is TRBJ1-3 and V is TRBV3-1 (or the pseudogene TRBV3-2); tentatively, D is TRBD1 (6 bases). The V end lost 0 bases, the J end lost 3 bases, and 12 bases lay between the germline ends. CDR1 and CDR2 (germline): LGHDT, YNNKEL (reference sequence). The CDR3 runs 16 residues.

The chain combines TRBV5-1 with TRBJ1-2; D is unresolved. The CDR3 sequence is 14 residues long. Germline lookup yields CDR1 SGHRS and CDR2 YFSETQ. Deletions cut 3 bases from V and 8 bases from J, with 17 bases between. The CDR3 loop is CASSSPRAPGGYTF. The DNA of the CDR3 is TGCGCCAGCAGCTCCCCGAGAGCCCCCGGGGGCTACACCTTC.

The chain uses TRBV5-4 and TRBJ2-7, with 7 bases identical to TRBD2. The CDR3 contains 14 residues. Unmatched junction bases numbered 9, after V lost 5 bases and J lost 4 bases. Germline V gives CDR1 SGHNT, CDR2 YYREEE (reference sequence). CDR3 loop: CASRPGPGGYEQYF. In DNA form, the CDR3 reads TGTGCCAGCAGGCCCGGTCCGGGGGGTTACGAGCAGTACTTC.

The J gene is TRBJ1-3, the V gene TRBV24-1, with D tentatively TRBD1 (6 bases). Germline V gene data show CDR1 as KGHDR and CDR2 as SFDVKD. This CDR3 is built from 15 residues. V lost 3 bases, J lost 4 bases, and 12 bases lay in between. The DNA for the CDR3 is TGTGCCACCAGTGATGGGCAGGGGAGCGGAAACACCATATATTTT. Its protein product is CATSDGQGSGNTIYF.

The chain couples TRBV19 to TRBJ2-7; TRBD2 agrees at 8 bases. Germline V CDR1 and CDR2: LNHDA, SQIVND (reference sequence). The CDR3 consists of 16 residues. J was trimmed by 6 bases and V by 6 bases; bases with no gene match: 16. The DNA for the CDR3 is TGTGCCAGTAGGATAAACGCGGGGGGTACGGCTCTCGAGCAGTACTTC. Amino acids: CASRINAGGTALEQYF.

V gene TRBV6-5 combines with J gene TRBJ2-1; TRBD1 matches at 9 bases. Germline CDR1 MNHEY, CDR2 SVGAGI. The CDR3 length is 16 residues. J gave up 8 bases and V 4 bases, and 12 bases lay outside the gene matches. In nucleotides, the CDR3 is TGTGCCAGCAGTTTCTCCGGGACAGGGTTGCTAGATGAGCAGTTCTTC. It translates to CASSFSGTGLLDEQFF.

The J gene is TRBJ2-7, the V gene TRBV7-9, with a tentative D call TRBD2 (6 bases). Germline V gives CDR1 SEHNR, CDR2 FQNEAQ (reference sequence). The CDR3 is made up of 14 amino acids. V was cut by 5 bases and J by 2 bases, with 13 bases left in between. The CDR3 here is CASSRERGPYEQYF. CDR3 sequence (DNA): TGTGCCAGCAGCCGGGAGAGGGGTCCCTACGAGCAGTACTTC.

V usage is TRBV28 and J usage is TRBJ2-1, with D perhaps TRBD2 (5 bases). This CDR3 has 16 amino acids. Trimming shortened V by 2 bases and J by 6 bases, and 17 bases separated the two germline ends. The germline gives CDR1 MDHEN, CDR2 SYDVKM. The CDR3 protein is CASSLTWRALLNEQFF. The CDR3 DNA sequence: TGTGCCAGCAGTTTAACGTGGCGGGCATTACTCAATGAGCAGTTCTTC.

This chain connects TRBV5-4 to TRBJ1-2; 7 bases align to TRBD1. Germline V CDR1 and CDR2: SGHNT, YYREEE (reference sequence). CDR3 size: 12 residues. J was trimmed by 4 bases and V by 5 bases; bases with no gene match: 2. Here the CDR3 reads CASSRDSYGYTF. CDR3 DNA: TGTGCCAGCAGTAGGGACAGCTATGGCTACACCTTC.

The chain combines TRBV10-1 with TRBJ2-1; 7 bases align to TRBD2. The V segment lost 6 bases and the J segment 9 bases; nucleotides outside the gene matches: 11. Germline CDR1 reads WNHNN; CDR2 reads SYGVQD (reference sequence). The CDR3 loop spans 14 amino acids. In DNA, the CDR3 is TGCGCCAGCAGGCTGTCCCGGGACTACGGTGAGCAGTTCTTC. This encodes CASRLSRDYGEQFF.

The V and J genes are TRBV5-1 and TRBJ1-1; 12 nucleotides agree with TRBD1. V lost 3 bases to trimming and J lost 6 bases; unmatched junction nucleotides: 3. Germline CDR1 reads SGHRS; CDR2 reads YFSETQ. The CDR3 is made up of 14 amino acids. The CDR3 region has the DNA TGCGCCAGCAGCTGGGACAGGGGGCTGGCTGAAGCTTTCTTT. Its protein product is CASSWDRGLAEAFF.